This record covers a single T cell receptor beta chain. Its antigen remains unidentified. This entry is derived from a study of persistence of HIV-infected CD4 T cells. This was the immunoSEQ version 4 assay in survey mode. Measured with immunoSEQ multiplex PCR; TCRdb has only the in-frame clones, and not every one. The sample contains around 13,000 clones, 71% of which appear only once. There are 15 residues in the CDR3. Trimming at V came to 4 bases and at J to 10 bases, leaving 11 bases not matched to a gene. Germline V gives CDR1 SGHRS, CDR2 YFSETQ. Cells were stimulated with CMV-infected fibroblast lysates at 10 ug/mL. Responding CD4+ T cells were sorted by upregulation of both CD40 ligand and CD69. Undetectable plasma HIV-1 RNA below 50 copies/mL lasted at least 4 years. Donors had CD4+ T cell counts above 400 cells/uL and were CMV-seropositive.

Source: CD4+ T cells sorted from PBMCs after 18-hour stimulation, taken from a patient who received antiretroviral therapy. The chain employs TRBV5-1 and TRBJ1-6; 7 positions match TRBD1. This receptor was identified in an adult man with HIV who was CMV-seropositive. In DNA, the CDR3 is TGCGCCAGCAGCGGAACAGGGGAACACGAATCACCCCTCCACTTT. Protein product: CASSGTGEHESPLHF.